The 30 T cell receptor beta chains presented below share a single source sample, sequenced in a study of response to subunit inactivated influenza vaccine. One entry per CDR3 protein results from TCRdb running MiXCR on the RT-PCR reads. The repertoire consists of under 950,000 distinct CDR3 sequences, with about 20% occurring once and the leading ten covering about 9.4%. The material sequenced was PBMCs from blood, taken about 5 days after vaccination. These TCRs come from a man aged 45-65 years who received an inactivated influenza vaccine.

The table lists this clonotype with many counts. V and J are TRBV7-2 and TRBJ2-7; D gene unclear. V lost 5 bases and J lost 0, with 14 bases in between. This CDR3 spans 15 amino acids. Germline assignment: CDR1 SGHTA and CDR2 FQGNSA. CDR3 protein: CASSEAHDTSYEQYF. CDR3 DNA: TGTGCCAGCAGCGAAGCCCATGACACCTCCTACGAGCAGTACTTC.

This clonotype occurred a few times. This chain links TRBV6-5 with TRBJ2-7; D is possibly TRBD1 or TRBD2 (5 bases each). The CDR3 consists of 13 residues. Trimming cost V 0 bases and J 12 bases, with 15 bases left between them. CDR1 MNHEY and CDR2 SVGAGI come from the germline V gene. DNA of the CDR3: TGTGCCAGCAGTTACTCGACATCAGGGAGCGTGTACTTC. It translates to CASSYSTSGSVYF.

The rearrangement links TRBV7-2 to TRBJ1-5; TRBD1 agrees at 7 bases. Germline CDR1 and CDR2: SGHTA and FQGNSA. V lost 2 bases, J lost 7 bases, and 11 bases stayed unmatched. The CDR3 length is 16 residues. Here the CDR3 DNA reads TGTGCCAGCAGCTTATGGGGGGGGACAGACGGACAGCCCCAGCATTTT. It specifies CASSLWGGTDGQPQHF.

Only a few counts were recorded for this clonotype. The V and J genes are TRBV5-1 and TRBJ2-7; perhaps TRBD1 as D (5 bases). The CDR3 covers 14 residues. CDR1 and CDR2 (germline): SGHRS, YFSETQ. V dropped 6 bases and J dropped 1 base, with 14 bases sitting between them. CDR3: CASTVTETSYEQYF. CDR3 in DNA: TGCGCCAGCACCGTGACAGAGACGTCCTACGAGCAGTACTTC.

This clonotype has only a few counts. This sequence joins TRBV7-2 and TRBJ2-5; 10 bases match TRBD1. The V segment lost 5 bases and the J segment 5 bases; nucleotides outside the gene matches: 11. The CDR3 sequence is 16 residues long. Germline V gene data show CDR1 as SGHTA and CDR2 as FQGNSA. The CDR3 bases are TGTGCCAGCAGCCCGGGACAGGGGTCTTTTTCGGAGACCCAGTACTTC. Residues: CASSPGQGSFSETQYF.

This clonotype occurred a few times. The CDR3 DNA follows: TGCAGTGCTAGAGATCGTAAGACAGGGGCCACTGAAGCTTTCTTT. Translation gives CSARDRKTGATEAFF. This chain links TRBV20-1 with TRBJ1-1, with 8 bases fitting TRBD1. Trimming took 0 bases from V and 4 from J; bases not matched to a gene: 7. The CDR3 covers 15 residues. In germline, CDR1 is DFQATT, CDR2 SNEGSKA (reference sequence).

In its sample, this clonotype was seen a few times. This chain links TRBV20-1 with TRBJ2-5; D possibly uses TRBD1 or TRBD2 (6 bases each). The V and J ends lost 0 bases and 5 bases respectively, with 16 bases between them. The CDR3 contains 15 residues. Per the germline V gene, CDR1 is DFQATT and CDR2 is SNEGSKA (reference sequence). The DNA of the CDR3 is TGCAGTGCTAGAGATCTCAGGGGAGGAATGGAGACCCAGTACTTC. Translating gives CSARDLRGGMETQYF.

This clonotype was recorded a few times. J is TRBJ2-7 and V is TRBV5-5; D is unclear. Germline V lookup: CDR1 SGHKS, CDR2 YYEKEE (reference sequence). The V and J ends lost 2 bases and 2 bases respectively, with 8 bases between them. There are 13 residues in the CDR3. The CDR3 sequence: CASSFNSAYEQYF. The CDR3 DNA reads as TGTGCCAGCAGCTTCAACAGTGCCTACGAGCAGTACTTC.

The chain uses TRBV5-1 and TRBJ1-2; no clear D. This CDR3 has 14 residues. V lost 2 bases and J lost 5, with 13 bases in between. Germline V gene lookup returns CDR1 SGHRS and CDR2 YFSETQ. CDR3 nucleotides: TGCGCCAGCAGCTTCCCAGATCCGTTTTATGGCTACACCTTC. It codes for CASSFPDPFYGYTF.

This chain links TRBV29-1 with TRBJ2-1; D not certain. The CDR3 runs 11 residues. Germline V gene lookup returns CDR1 SQVTM and CDR2 ANQGSEA. Trimming removed 0 bases from V and 9 bases from J, with 6 bases in between. CDR3 in DNA: TGCAGCGTTGAAGATCCTGGTGAGCAGTTCTTC. Protein sequence: CSVEDPGEQFF.

The chain recombines TRBV20-1 with TRBJ2-1, with 12 bases identical to TRBD1. The CDR3 length is 15 residues. The V segment lost 1 base and the J segment 7 bases; nucleotides outside the gene matches: 5. CDR1 is DFQATT and CDR2 is SNEGSKA in the germline V gene (reference sequence). The CDR3 coding sequence is TGCAGTGCTAGAGTAGGGACAGGGGGCAGAAATGAGCAGTTCTTC. Its translation is CSARVGTGGRNEQFF.

This clonotype turned up a few times. The rearrangement links TRBV12-3 or TRBV12-4 to TRBJ2-7; 11 bases are a match to TRBD2. The CDR3 has 17 amino acids. V dropped 3 bases and J dropped 0; count of bases not matched to a gene: 7. In nucleotides, the CDR3 is TGTGCCAGCAGTTTGGCTAGCGGGGGGCTTAGCTCCTACGAGCAGTACTTC. Protein sequence: CASSLASGGLSSYEQYF.

The V call is TRBV4-2, the J call TRBJ2-3; 10 nucleotides line up with TRBD2. Germline lookup yields CDR1 LGHNA and CDR2 YNFKEQ. The trim removed 1 base at V and 4 bases at J, leaving 5 bases unmatched. The CDR3 extends over 16 amino acids. The CDR3 here is CASSQGAGGPPDTQYF. In DNA, the CDR3 is TGTGCCAGCAGCCAAGGAGCGGGAGGGCCCCCAGATACGCAGTATTTT.

This clonotype showed up just a few times. The chain has TRBV6-2 or TRBV6-3 and TRBJ2-1; TRBD2 matches 8 bases. V lost 0 bases, J lost 3 bases, and 10 bases stayed unmatched. This CDR3 comprises 18 residues. The germline gives CDR1 MNHEY, CDR2 SVGEGT. The CDR3 nucleotides are TGTGCCAGCAGTTACTCGACCCCGCGGGAGGACGTCTACAATGAGCAGTTCTTC. Its protein is CASSYSTPREDVYNEQFF.

In this sample, this clonotype turned up a few times. J is TRBJ2-7 and V is TRBV6-5, with 7 bases identical to TRBD2. The germline V gene has CDR1 MNHEY and CDR2 SVGAGI. The CDR3 sequence is 15 residues long. V dropped 5 bases and J dropped 2; count of bases not matched to a gene: 9. The CDR3 region is CASSNLASGPYEQYF. DNA for the CDR3: TGTGCCAGCAGTAACCTCGCTAGCGGCCCCTACGAGCAGTACTTC.

The chain couples TRBV5-6 to TRBJ2-5; D not certain. Germline assignment: CDR1 SGHDT and CDR2 YYEEEE. Trimming pared 5 bases from V and 2 bases from J, leaving 16 bases between. CDR3 length: 15 amino acids. CDR3 DNA sequence: TGTGCCAGCAGGTCTTCTCTCACAAGTCAAGAGACCCAGTACTTC. Amino acids: CASRSSLTSQETQYF.

This clonotype was detected many times. The chain carries TRBV27 and TRBJ2-5, with 10 bases that match TRBD1. Losses at the gene ends were 5 bases for V and 5 bases for J; bases not matched to a gene: 11. The V gene's germline CDR1 is MNHEY and CDR2 SMNVEV (reference sequence). The CDR3 sequence is 16 residues long. For the CDR3, the DNA is TGTGCCAGCAGTCGGGGACAGGGGCCCCCGTTGGAGACCCAGTACTTC. Amino acid sequence: CASSRGQGPPLETQYF.

For this clonotype: Germline and junction disagree at one end, which may indicate a read error. The CDR3 loop is CANSISGTGMNTEAFF. The CDR3 nucleotides read TGTGCCAACAGCATCTCCGGGACAGGGATGAACACTGAAGCTTTCTTT. The rearrangement uses TRBV5-5 and TRBJ1-1; TRBD1 matches 9 bases. The germline CDR1 and CDR2 sequences are SGHKS and YYEKEE (reference sequence). The CDR3 is made up of 16 amino acids.

This clonotype came up many times. This rearrangement joins TRBV7-2 to TRBJ2-1; TRBD2 matches at 12 bases. Trimming cost V 1 base and J 3 bases; bases outside gene matches: 10. Looked up from germline, CDR1 is SGHTA and CDR2 is FQGNSA. This CDR3 spans 19 amino acids. CDR3 DNA: TGTGCCAGCAGCTTAGTTGGTAAGACTAGCGGGGGCAACTACAATGAGCAGTTCTTC. Protein sequence: CASSLVGKTSGGNYNEQFF. The full variable domain, with the rest looked up from reference TRBV7-2 and TRBJ2-1, is GAGVSQSPSNKVTEKGKDVELRCDPISGHTALYWYRQSLGQGLEFLIYFQGNSAPDKSGLPSDRFSAERTGGSVSTLTIQRTQQEDSAVYLCASSLVGKTSGGNYNEQFFGPGTRLTVL.

The chain has TRBV3-1 and TRBJ2-3; a weak D match, TRBD2 (5 bases). Trimming removed 1 base at V and 0 bases at J, with 14 bases between. CDR1 is LGHDT, CDR2 YNNKEL, per germline (reference sequence). The CDR3 is made up of 17 amino acids. In DNA form, the CDR3 reads TGTGCCAGCAGCCAAGGGATTATCGGGGATAGCACAGATACGCAGTATTTT. It specifies CASSQGIIGDSTDTQYF.

This clonotype was counted only a few times. This chain links TRBV2 with TRBJ2-7, with D uncertain. V lost 3 bases and J 3 bases, leaving 6 bases between the germline ends. Germline V gene lookup returns CDR1 SNHLY and CDR2 FYNNEI. The CDR3 length is 12 residues. Here the CDR3 reads CASSDHSYEQYF. The CDR3 bases are TGTGCCAGCAGTGATCACAGCTACGAGCAGTACTTC.

This clonotype was detected only a few times. Here the CDR3 DNA reads TGTGCCAGCAGCTTTAAGGCAGGGTTCCACGAGCAGTACTTC. Encoded protein: CASSFKAGFHEQYF. The chain joins TRBV7-6 to TRBJ2-7; perhaps TRBD1 as D (5 bases). CDR1 and CDR2 from the germline V gene are SGHVS and FNYEAQ. The CDR3 is made up of 14 amino acids. Trimming left V 3 bases short and J 5 bases short, with 14 bases between.

This rearrangement joins TRBV12-5 to TRBJ1-1; the match to TRBD1 covers 10 bases. Germline CDR1 and CDR2: LGHNT and FRNRAP. J gave up 5 bases and V 6 bases, and 6 bases lay outside the gene matches. The CDR3 is 14 residues long. CDR3 region: CASGRTGGGTEAFF. CDR3 sequence (DNA): TGTGCTAGTGGCCGGACAGGGGGAGGGACTGAAGCTTTCTTT.

This chain links TRBV9 with TRBJ1-2; D perhaps matches TRBD1 (5 bases). V was shortened by 5 bases and J by 6 bases, with 20 bases between the two germline ends. Germline CDR1 is SGDLS and CDR2 is YYNGEE. This CDR3 spans 15 amino acids. This CDR3 is CASSGSGRSVDGYTF. In DNA form, the CDR3 reads TGTGCCAGCAGTGGTTCAGGGCGGAGTGTTGATGGCTACACCTTC.

This clonotype has only a few counts. DNA for the CDR3: TGTGCCAGCAGCTTAGGTGTAGGCGTATACTATGGCTACACCTTC. Residues: CASSLGVGVYYGYTF. The genes are TRBV7-8 and TRBJ1-2; D remains unclear. This CDR3 spans 15 amino acids. V was clipped by 1 base and J by 3 bases, with 12 bases between them. From germline, CDR1 is SGHVS and CDR2 FQNEAQ. The variable domain in full, with the rest retrieved from reference TRBV7-8 and TRBJ1-2, is GAGVSQSPRYKVAKRGQDVALRCDPISGHVSLFWYQQALGQGPEFLTYFQNEAQLDKSGLPSDRFFAERPEGSVSTLKIQRTQQEDSAVYLCASSLGVGVYYGYTFGSGTRLTVV.

The V call is TRBV6-6, the J call TRBJ2-7; 8 positions match TRBD1. The CDR3 spans 13 residues. V lost 5 bases, J lost 7 bases, and 7 bases stayed unmatched. Germline V gene sequence: CDR1 MNHNY, CDR2 SVGAGI (reference sequence). The CDR3 is CASSRGQGGEQYF. The CDR3 bases are TGTGCCAGCAGTCGCGGACAGGGTGGGGAGCAGTACTTC.

Ten or more counts support this clonotype. This chain connects TRBV24-1 to TRBJ2-5; no reliable D call. The CDR3 is made up of 14 amino acids. Germline assignment: CDR1 KGHDR and CDR2 SFDVKD. Deletions cut 3 bases from V and 5 bases from J, with 12 bases between. As DNA, the CDR3 is TGTGCCACCAGTGATCGCAGGTTTGGTGAGACCCAGTACTTC. Translation: CATSDRRFGETQYF.

This clonotype was observed at least ten times. The gene calls are TRBV12-3 or TRBV12-4 and TRBJ2-4; 9 bases match TRBD1. This CDR3 has 20 residues. V shed 0 bases and J 0 bases; nucleotides not matched to a gene: 12. The CDR3 sequence is CASSLASGTGRLLAKNIQYF. CDR3 in DNA: TGTGCCAGCAGTTTAGCCTCCGGGACAGGGCGTCTTCTAGCCAAAAACATTCAGTACTTC.

The sample holds a few counts of this clonotype. The chain combines TRBV12-3 or TRBV12-4 with TRBJ1-5; maybe TRBD1 (5 bases). Trimming cost V 6 bases and J 5 bases, with 11 bases left between them. The CDR3 has 13 residues. The CDR3 DNA reads TGTGCCAGCAGAGGCAGGGTGGATCAGCCCCAGCATTTT. It translates to CASRGRVDQPQHF.

This chain joins TRBV28 and TRBJ2-3; 8 positions match TRBD1. J gave up 0 bases and V 5 bases, and 7 bases lay outside the gene matches. The V gene's germline CDR1 is MDHEN and CDR2 SYDVKM. The CDR3 totals 16 residues. This chain's CDR3 is CASSIRTGLSTDTQYF. CDR3 DNA sequence: TGTGCCAGCAGTATACGGACAGGGTTGAGCACAGATACGCAGTATTTT. The entire variable domain, with the rest obtained from reference TRBV28 and TRBJ2-3, is as follows: DVKVTQSSRYLVKRTGEKVFLECVQDMDHENMFWYRQDPGLGLRLIYFSYDVKMKEKGDIPEGYSVSREKKERFSLILESASTNQTSMYLCASSIRTGLSTDTQYFGPGTRLTVL.